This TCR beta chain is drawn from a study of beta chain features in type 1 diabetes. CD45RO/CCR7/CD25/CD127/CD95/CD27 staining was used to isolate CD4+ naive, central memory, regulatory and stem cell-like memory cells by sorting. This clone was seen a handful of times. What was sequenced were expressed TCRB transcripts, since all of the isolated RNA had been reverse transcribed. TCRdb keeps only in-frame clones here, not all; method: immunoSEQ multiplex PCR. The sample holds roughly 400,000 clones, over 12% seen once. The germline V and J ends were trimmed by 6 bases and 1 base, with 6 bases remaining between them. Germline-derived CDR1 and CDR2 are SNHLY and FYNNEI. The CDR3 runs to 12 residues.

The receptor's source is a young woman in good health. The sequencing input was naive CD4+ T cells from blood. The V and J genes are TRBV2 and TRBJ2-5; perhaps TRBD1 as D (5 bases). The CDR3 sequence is CASRGAQETQYF. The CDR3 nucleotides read TGTGCCAGCAGAGGGGCCCAAGAGACCCAGTACTTC.